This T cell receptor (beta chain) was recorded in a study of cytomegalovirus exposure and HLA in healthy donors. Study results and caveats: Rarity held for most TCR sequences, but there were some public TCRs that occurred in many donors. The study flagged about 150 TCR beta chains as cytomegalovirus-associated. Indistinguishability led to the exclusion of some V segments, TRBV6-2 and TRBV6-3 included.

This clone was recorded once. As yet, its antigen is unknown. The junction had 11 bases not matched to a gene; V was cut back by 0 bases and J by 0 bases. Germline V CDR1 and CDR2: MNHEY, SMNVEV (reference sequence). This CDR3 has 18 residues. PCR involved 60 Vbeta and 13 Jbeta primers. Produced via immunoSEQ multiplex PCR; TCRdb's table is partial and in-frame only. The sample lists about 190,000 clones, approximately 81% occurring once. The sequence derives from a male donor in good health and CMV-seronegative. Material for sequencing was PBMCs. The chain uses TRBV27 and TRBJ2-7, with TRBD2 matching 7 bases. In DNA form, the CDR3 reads TGTGCCAGCAGTTTATCGGGGGTGGGAGGGGCTAACTCCTACGAGCAGTACTTC. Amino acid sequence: CASSLSGVGGANSYEQYF.